Below, 20 T cell receptor beta chains from the same sample are listed, as sequenced in a study of blood T cell repertoires in COVID-19. Clones were read by immunoSEQ multiplex PCR, and TCRdb kept only the in-frame ones, dropping some. The sample lists 90,000 to 120,000 clones, 80% to 85% occurring once. The sample consisted of peripheral blood. The source of these receptors is a man aged 65 to 85 with acute or convalescent COVID-19.

This rearrangement joins TRBV5-1 to TRBJ2-5; D ambiguous. This CDR3 comprises 11 residues. The V end lost 4 bases, the J end lost 5 bases, and 6 bases lay between the germline ends. From germline, CDR1 is SGHRS and CDR2 YFSETQ. The CDR3 DNA reads as TGCGCCAGCAGCCCCGGGGAGACCCAGTACTTC. Its translation: CASSPGETQYF.

This chain links TRBV11-3 with TRBJ2-1; TRBD2 agrees at 7 bases. Trimming took 3 bases from V and 0 from J; bases not matched to a gene: 14. The V gene's germline CDR1 is SGHNT and CDR2 YENEEA. CDR3 size: 19 residues. CDR3 sequence: CASSFTGGLSGASYNEQFF. As DNA, the CDR3 is TGTGCCAGCAGCTTCACCGGGGGATTAAGCGGGGCCTCCTACAATGAGCAGTTCTTC.

The rearrangement links TRBV12-3 or TRBV12-4 to TRBJ1-5; D call uncertain. With 6 bases removed from V and 5 bases from J, the gap between germline ends came to 8 bases. This CDR3 region has 12 residues. The chain's CDR3 is CASRRVDQPQHF. The CDR3 nucleotides are TGTGCCAGCAGGAGGGTGGATCAGCCCCAGCATTTT.

This sequence joins TRBV19 and TRBJ2-7, with D possibly being TRBD1 (6 bases). In germline, CDR1 is LNHDA, CDR2 SQIVND (reference sequence). V was trimmed by 3 bases and J by 2 bases, leaving 8 bases between them. The CDR3 covers 13 residues. In DNA form, the CDR3 reads TGTGCCAGTAGTATGGGACAAGCCTACGAGCAGTACTTC. Translation: CASSMGQAYEQYF.

The chain joins TRBV2 to TRBJ2-7; 7 bases agree with TRBD1. This CDR3 region has 18 residues. The germline CDR1 and CDR2 sequences are SNHLY and FYNNEI. With 5 bases clipped from V and 2 bases from J, the junction kept 18 bases outside the gene matches. This CDR3 is CASSFPGTEIAQTYEQYF. DNA of the CDR3: TGTGCCAGCAGTTTCCCCGGGACAGAAATCGCCCAAACCTACGAGCAGTACTTC.

The rearrangement uses TRBV2 and TRBJ1-5; 8 bases line up with TRBD1. Trimming took 1 base from V and 1 from J; bases not matched to a gene: 3. CDR3 length equals 16 residues. Germline V lookup: CDR1 SNHLY, CDR2 FYNNEI. In DNA, the CDR3 is TGTGCCAGCAGTGAAGGCCAGGGGGCAAGCAATCAGCCCCAGCATTTT. This gives the protein CASSEGQGASNQPQHF.

The rearrangement links TRBV19 to TRBJ2-5, with 13 bases that match TRBD2. The CDR3 consists of 17 residues. Germline assignment: CDR1 LNHDA and CDR2 SQIVND (reference sequence). After removal of 6 bases from V and 2 bases from J, the junction contained 9 bases not matched to a gene. The chain's CDR3 is CASSRLAGGRGQETQYF. CDR3 nucleotides: TGTGCCAGTAGCCGACTAGCGGGGGGCCGTGGGCAAGAGACCCAGTACTTC.

V is TRBV5-1 and J is TRBJ1-1, with D uncertain. Germline V gene lookup returns CDR1 SGHRS and CDR2 YFSETQ. V was trimmed by 4 bases and J by 6 bases, leaving 13 bases between them. The CDR3 extends over 13 amino acids. CDR3 sequence (DNA): TGCGCCAGCAGCCCACATGGCAAGTCTGAAGCTTTCTTT. Its protein product is CASSPHGKSEAFF.

This clone was seen more than once but under ten times. CDR3 sequence: CASSGPRGGTEAFF. CDR3 coding DNA: TGTGCCAGCAGCGGCCCAAGAGGGGGAACTGAAGCTTTCTTT. J is TRBJ1-1 and V is TRBV3-1 (or the pseudogene TRBV3-2); D possibly corresponds to TRBD1 (6 bases). V lost 5 bases and J 5 bases, leaving 15 bases between the germline ends. Germline V gives CDR1 LGHDT, CDR2 YNNKEL (reference sequence). The CDR3 length is 14 residues.

The chain carries TRBV3-1 (or the pseudogene TRBV3-2) and TRBJ2-1, with a possible D match to TRBD2 (6 bases). CDR3 size: 13 residues. Germline-derived CDR1 and CDR2 are LGHDT and YNNKEL (reference sequence). Deletions cut 4 bases from V and 4 bases from J, with 8 bases between. The CDR3 is CASSPAGYNEQFF. In DNA form, the CDR3 reads TGTGCCAGCAGCCCTGCGGGATACAATGAGCAGTTCTTC.

The rearrangement uses TRBV5-1 and TRBJ1-4; D call uncertain. Per the germline V gene, CDR1 is SGHRS and CDR2 is YFSETQ. Trimming removed 7 bases from V and 3 bases from J, with 10 bases in between. The CDR3 extends over 13 amino acids. The CDR3 is CASSGEANEKLFF. CDR3 in DNA: TGCGCCAGCTCCGGGGAAGCTAATGAAAAACTGTTTTTT. The variable domain in full, with the rest retrieved from reference TRBV5-1 and TRBJ1-4, is KAGVTQTPRYLIKTRGQQVTLSCSPISGHRSVSWYQQTPGQGLQFLFEYFSETQRNKGNFPGRFSGRQFSNSRSEMNVSTLELGDSALYLCASSGEANEKLFFGSGTQLSVL.

The chain couples TRBV10-3 to TRBJ1-5; 8 nucleotides align to TRBD1. Germline CDR1 is ENHRY and CDR2 is SYGVKD. The CDR3 is 15 amino acids. Trimming cost V 6 bases and J 0 bases; bases outside gene matches: 4. The CDR3 DNA follows: TGTGCCATCAGCAGACAGGGGAATAGCAATCAGCCCCAGCATTTT. This codes for CAISRQGNSNQPQHF.

The chain carries TRBV6-2 or TRBV6-3 and TRBJ2-7; D is perhaps TRBD2 (6 bases). The CDR3 runs to 14 residues. The V and J ends lost 4 bases and 0 bases respectively, with 10 bases between them. Per germline, CDR1 MNHEY and CDR2 SVGEGT. CDR3 in DNA: TGTGCCAGCAGTTCGAGGCGGGACTCCTACGAGCAGTACTTC. Its protein is CASSSRRDSYEQYF.

The chain uses TRBV7-8 and TRBJ2-1; D is undetermined. The CDR3 has 13 residues. The V and J ends lost 4 bases and 6 bases respectively, with 10 bases between them. Germline CDR1 is SGHVS and CDR2 is FQNEAQ. CDR3 DNA sequence: TGTGCCAGCAGCTCTCCAGGATTCAATGAGCAGTTCTTC. Translating it yields CASSSPGFNEQFF. Based on the CDR3 plus reference TRBV7-8 and TRBJ2-1, the full variable domain is GAGVSQSPRYKVAKRGQDVALRCDPISGHVSLFWYQQALGQGPEFLTYFQNEAQLDKSGLPSDRFFAERPEGSVSTLKIQRTQQEDSAVYLCASSSPGFNEQFFGPGTRLTVL.

The chain is built from TRBV6-6 and TRBJ2-7, with 10 bases matching TRBD1. The CDR3 sequence is 17 residues long. J gave up 3 bases and V 5 bases, and 13 bases lay outside the gene matches. In germline, CDR1 is MNHNY, CDR2 SVGAGI (reference sequence). CDR3 bases: TGTGCCAGCAGTCTAGGGACAGGGGCCGCCTCTATCTACGAGCAGTACTTC. It specifies CASSLGTGAASIYEQYF.

The chain recombines TRBV5-1 with TRBJ2-7; possible D gene TRBD1, 6 bases. The V end was cut by 0 bases, the J end by 3 bases, with 7 bases between. Germline values: CDR1 SGHRS, CDR2 YFSETQ. The CDR3 covers 13 residues. The CDR3 nucleotides read TGCGCCAGCAGCTTGGGGGACAACTACGAGCAGTACTTC. Translated: CASSLGDNYEQYF.

The chain has TRBV6-5 and TRBJ2-1; D may be TRBD1 (6 bases). The germline V and J ends were trimmed by 7 bases and 0 bases, with 13 bases remaining between them. There are 15 residues in the CDR3. Germline-derived CDR1 and CDR2 are MNHEY and SVGAGI. The CDR3 DNA reads TGTGCCAGCACTCTGGACAGAAACTCCTACAATGAGCAGTTCTTC. It translates to CASTLDRNSYNEQFF.

The chain employs TRBV18 and TRBJ1-3; possible D gene TRBD1, 6 bases. Between the trimmed V and J ends, which lost 1 base and 0 bases, there was a span of 10 bases. The length of the CDR3 is 16 residues. Germline V gives CDR1 KGHSH, CDR2 LQKENI. The CDR3 region has the DNA TGTGCCAGCTCACCACAGAACAGGGTCTCTGGAAACACCATATATTTT. This codes for CASSPQNRVSGNTIYF.

The chain recombines TRBV5-1 with TRBJ2-2; 7 bases are a match to TRBD2. V lost 4 bases and J lost 5; bases outside the gene matches: 5. Looked up from germline, CDR1 is SGHRS and CDR2 is YFSETQ. The CDR3 loop spans 14 amino acids. The CDR3 loop reads CASSRGGVTGELFF. The DNA for the CDR3 is TGCGCCAGCAGCCGCGGGGGTGTAACCGGGGAGCTGTTTTTT.

The rearrangement links TRBV7-8 to TRBJ2-5; D not resolved. The CDR3 is 16 amino acids. Trimming pared 5 bases from V and 4 bases from J, leaving 20 bases between. Germline V CDR1 and CDR2: SGHVS, FQNEAQ. CDR3 sequence reads: CASSLRQASSRETQYF. CDR3 bases: TGTGCCAGCAGCCTGAGACAAGCCTCCTCGCGAGAGACCCAGTACTTC.